This entry lists 16 T cell receptor beta chains sequenced from one sample in a study of response to subunit inactivated influenza vaccine. TCRdb re-analysed the RT-PCR reads in MiXCR, keeping a single row per CDR3 protein. Among approximately 520,000 distinct CDR3 sequences listed, approximately 15% were seen once. This material consisted of CD4+ T cells sorted from PBMCs, taken about 24 months after vaccination. Receptors were obtained from a man between 50 and 69 years old who received an inactivated influenza vaccine.

The chain is built from TRBV5-6 and TRBJ2-7; TRBD2 agrees at 8 bases. V was pared by 2 bases and J by 7 bases, with 5 bases of the junction left unmatched. The CDR3 covers 13 residues. Germline lookup yields CDR1 SGHDT and CDR2 YYEEEE. In DNA form, the CDR3 reads TGTGCCAGCAGCTTTAGCGGGGCTGGAGAGCAGTACTTC. This encodes CASSFSGAGEQYF.

This clonotype was detected many times. V usage is TRBV29-1 and J usage is TRBJ2-7, with TRBD1 matching 7 bases. J lost 2 bases, V lost 6 bases, and 10 bases had no gene match. The CDR3 sequence is 14 residues long. Germline V gene lookup returns CDR1 SQVTM and CDR2 ANQGSEA. CDR3: CSVSDRDPPYEQYF. CDR3 in DNA: TGCAGCGTCTCTGACAGGGACCCTCCCTACGAGCAGTACTTC.

Only a few counts were recorded for this clonotype. The chain links TRBV10-3 to TRBJ2-7; TRBD1 agrees at 9 bases. After removal of 9 bases from V and 1 base from J, the junction contained 7 bases not matched to a gene. CDR3 length: 14 residues. In germline, CDR1 is ENHRY, CDR2 SYGVKD. CDR3 DNA: TGTGCCATGGCCGGGACAGGGAATTCCTACGAGCAGTACTTC. Translating gives CAMAGTGNSYEQYF.

The J gene is TRBJ2-7, the V gene TRBV11-2, with D possibly matching TRBD2 (6 bases). The CDR3 consists of 15 residues. Germline CDR1 and CDR2: SGHAT and FQNNGV. V was cut by 5 bases and J by 4 bases, with 18 bases left in between. The CDR3 DNA is TGTGCCAGCAGCGTCCAACCGGGGCGGGGATACGAGCAGTACTTC. Translating gives CASSVQPGRGYEQYF.

There are a few counts of this clonotype. This chain joins TRBV7-8 and TRBJ2-6; TRBD1 is a possible D gene (5 bases). Trimming removed 5 bases at V and 4 bases at J, with 15 bases between. Germline CDR1 and CDR2: SGHVS and FQNEAQ. This CDR3 spans 16 amino acids. The CDR3 is CASSPARGLGANVLTF. DNA of the CDR3: TGTGCCAGCAGCCCCGCAAGGGGCTTGGGGGCCAACGTCCTGACTTTC. Using reference TRBV7-8 and TRBJ2-6 for the parts outside the CDR3, the full variable domain is GAGVSQSPRYKVAKRGQDVALRCDPISGHVSLFWYQQALGQGPEFLTYFQNEAQLDKSGLPSDRFFAERPEGSVSTLKIQRTQQEDSAVYLCASSPARGLGANVLTFGAGSRLTVL.

This clonotype was seen a few times. The chain employs TRBV28 and TRBJ2-1; a weak D match, TRBD1 (6 bases). Trimming removed 7 bases from V and 2 bases from J, with 15 bases in between. Germline V gene data show CDR1 as MDHEN and CDR2 as SYDVKM. The CDR3 extends over 15 amino acids. The CDR3 nucleotides read TGTGCCAGCACCGAGGACGGGACAACCTACAATGAGCAGTTCTTC. It specifies CASTEDGTTYNEQFF. Combining the CDR3 with reference TRBV28 and TRBJ2-1 gives the whole variable domain DVKVTQSSRYLVKRTGEKVFLECVQDMDHENMFWYRQDPGLGLRLIYFSYDVKMKEKGDIPEGYSVSREKKERFSLILESASTNQTSMYLCASTEDGTTYNEQFFGPGTRLTVL.

This clonotype was counted between two and nine times. The genes are TRBV6-1 and TRBJ2-7; 9 bases match TRBD1. Germline assignment: CDR1 MNHNS and CDR2 SASEGT. Trimming removed 1 base from V and 4 bases from J; junction bases left unmatched: 2. There are 14 residues in the CDR3. The CDR3: CASSEGTGDYEQYF. The CDR3 nucleotides read TGTGCCAGCAGTGAAGGGACAGGGGATTACGAGCAGTACTTC.

The CDR3 spells CASSILDSSYNEQFF. The CDR3 DNA reads TGTGCCAGCAGCATCTTAGACAGCTCCTACAATGAGCAGTTCTTC. The V gene is TRBV9, the J gene TRBJ2-1; the D gene is possibly TRBD1 (5 bases). V lost 4 bases and J 0 bases, leaving 11 bases between the germline ends. Germline V gene sequence: CDR1 SGDLS, CDR2 YYNGEE. This CDR3 spans 15 amino acids.

The CDR3 is CASSIRQGSEAFF. The CDR3 nucleotides are TGTGCCAGCAGCATCAGACAGGGCTCTGAAGCTTTCTTT. The chain has TRBV3-1 and TRBJ1-1, with 7 bases identical to TRBD1. V gave up 5 bases and J gave up 6 bases; unmatched junction bases: 6. This CDR3 spans 13 amino acids. Germline V lookup: CDR1 LGHDT, CDR2 YNNKEL (reference sequence).

This clonotype has only a few counts. The chain links TRBV25-1 to TRBJ2-7; D unresolved. Trimming removed 9 bases at V and 5 bases at J, with 23 bases between. Germline values: CDR1 MGHDK, CDR2 SYGVNS. The CDR3 is made up of 15 amino acids. The CDR3 DNA reads as TGTGCCAGAACCCCTAGGTTCCGCTGGTTTGACGAGCAGTACTTC. As protein: CARTPRFRWFDEQYF.

The chain employs TRBV5-6 and TRBJ2-3, with 7 bases identical to TRBD2. Trimming cost V 5 bases and J 4 bases; bases outside gene matches: 10. The CDR3 runs to 15 residues. CDR1 SGHDT and CDR2 YYEEEE come from the germline V gene. The CDR3 nucleotides read TGTGCCAGCAGGGAAAGCGGGATAGTCCCAGATACGCAGTATTTT. This translates into CASRESGIVPDTQYF.

The sample holds many counts of this clonotype. The rearrangement uses TRBV5-1 and TRBJ2-1; D not resolved. Germline CDR1 reads SGHRS; CDR2 reads YFSETQ. The V gene lost 3 bases and the J gene lost 7 bases, with 17 bases spanning the gap. The CDR3 length is 15 residues. This chain's CDR3 is CASSSVGGPENEQFF. The CDR3 DNA is TGCGCCAGCAGCTCAGTCGGTGGGCCCGAAAATGAGCAGTTCTTC.

This rearrangement joins TRBV12-3 or TRBV12-4 to TRBJ2-1; 13 bases line up with TRBD2. The CDR3 consists of 16 residues. J was trimmed by 9 bases and V by 3 bases; bases with no gene match: 8. This chain's CDR3 is CASSFSTSGRGGEQFF. DNA for the CDR3: TGTGCCAGCAGTTTCTCTACTAGCGGGAGGGGGGGTGAGCAGTTCTTC.

This clonotype appeared a few times. This chain links TRBV20-1 with TRBJ1-5; no clear D. The CDR3 sequence is 17 residues long. V shed 3 bases and J shed 2 bases, with 20 bases lying between them. Germline V lookup: CDR1 DFQATT, CDR2 SNEGSKA (reference sequence). In DNA, the CDR3 is TGCAGTGCTAGGGAAAATTTACAGAGAATTGGCAATCAGCCCCAGCATTTT. As protein: CSARENLQRIGNQPQHF.

This clonotype was seen a handful of times. This chain's CDR3 is CSARDFQNNSPLHF. For the CDR3, the DNA is TGCAGTGCTAGAGATTTCCAGAATAATTCACCCCTCCACTTT. V is TRBV20-1 and J is TRBJ1-6, with D uncertain. V was cut by 0 bases and J by 5 bases, with 8 bases left in between. Germline V gene data show CDR1 as DFQATT and CDR2 as SNEGSKA (reference sequence). The CDR3 runs to 14 residues.

This clonotype came up a few times. V and J are TRBV20-1 and TRBJ1-2; D remains unclear. CDR3 length equals 13 residues. Germline V gives CDR1 DFQATT, CDR2 SNEGSKA (reference sequence). Trimming took 0 bases from V and 4 from J, leaving 9 bases between them. CDR3 nucleotide sequence: TGCAGTGCTAGAGATCAAGGTGGCTATGGCTACACCTTC. Its translation: CSARDQGGYGYTF.